Listed below are T cell receptor beta chains from one sample, sequenced in a study of blood T cells in healthy people across ages. TCRdb analysed the 5' RACE reads with MiXCR anew, one entry per CDR3 protein. Among 1.5 million to 2 million distinct CDR3 sequences listed, around 48% were seen once. Sequencing was done on a sample of blood. The receptor source for this set is a woman in her forties in good health. CDR3s include the opening cysteine and the closing phenylalanine or tryptophan. The order of the fields is clone size, J gene, D gene, V gene, CDR3 protein, CDR3 DNA. The D gene is left open where the match is weak. Clone size is not always given. Where it is, it says once, few, many or a class for expanded clones.

clone size: NA
J gene: TRBJ1-5
D gene: NA
V gene: TRBV27
CDR3 protein: CASSLGPPAGYSNQPQHF
CDR3 DNA: TGTGCCAGCAGTTTAGGGCCTCCAGCGGGGTATAGCAATCAGCCCCAGCATTTT

clone size: NA
J gene: TRBJ2-3
D gene: NA
V gene: TRBV12-3/TRBV12-4
CDR3 protein: CAEDSTDTQYF
CDR3 DNA: TGTGCCGAAGACAGCACAGATACGCAGTATTTT

clone size: few
J gene: TRBJ2-7
D gene: TRBD2
V gene: TRBV12-3/TRBV12-4
CDR3 protein: CASSSFGLAGGHEQYF
CDR3 DNA: TGTGCCAGCAGTTCCTTCGGACTAGCGGGGGGACACGAGCAGTACTTC

clone size: NA
J gene: TRBJ1-5
D gene: TRBD1
V gene: TRBV20-1
CDR3 protein: CSARDGGTASRRPQHF
CDR3 DNA: TGCAGTGCTAGAGACGGGGGGACAGCCTCGAGGAGGCCCCAGCATTTT

clone size: few
J gene: TRBJ2-5
D gene: NA
V gene: TRBV12-3/TRBV12-4
CDR3 protein: CASRSNWGPETQYF
CDR3 DNA: TGTGCCAGCAGATCTAACTGGGGCCCAGAGACCCAGTACTTC

clone size: NA
J gene: TRBJ2-3
D gene: NA
V gene: TRBV29-1
CDR3 protein: CSVEWQGLTDTQYF
CDR3 DNA: TGCAGCGTTGAATGGCAGGGGTTAACAGATACGCAGTATTTT

clone size: NA
J gene: TRBJ2-5
D gene: NA
V gene: TRBV20-1
CDR3 protein: CSASWAGRVRETQYF
CDR3 DNA: TGCAGTGCTAGTTGGGCAGGAAGGGTCCGGGAGACCCAGTACTTC

clone size: NA
J gene: TRBJ2-4
D gene: TRBD1
V gene: TRBV4-3
CDR3 protein: CASSQDAQGVVKNIQYF
CDR3 DNA: TGCGCCAGCAGCCAAGATGCACAGGGGGTAGTCAAAAACATTCAGTACTTC

clone size: once
J gene: TRBJ2-1
D gene: NA
V gene: TRBV6-2/TRBV6-3
CDR3 protein: CASSLPMVQFF
CDR3 DNA: TGTGCCAGCAGCCTCCCCATGGTTCAGTTCTTC

clone size: NA
J gene: TRBJ2-1
D gene: NA
V gene: TRBV24-1
CDR3 protein: CATSDWVVNEQFF
CDR3 DNA: TGTGCCACCAGTGATTGGGTAGTCAATGAGCAGTTCTTC

clone size: NA
J gene: TRBJ2-5
D gene: NA
V gene: TRBV7-6
CDR3 protein: CASSQGLHRETQYF
CDR3 DNA: TGTGCCAGCAGCCAAGGACTCCACAGAGAGACCCAGTACTTC

clone size: NA
J gene: TRBJ2-4
D gene: TRBD2
V gene: TRBV5-1
CDR3 protein: CASSFSTSGGENIQYF
CDR3 DNA: TGCGCCAGCAGCTTTTCAACTAGCGGGGGGGAAAACATTCAGTACTTC

clone size: NA
J gene: TRBJ2-1
D gene: NA
V gene: TRBV9
CDR3 protein: CASSVAGIDEQFF
CDR3 DNA: TGTGCCAGCAGCGTAGCTGGGATCGATGAGCAGTTCTTC

clone size: once
J gene: TRBJ1-2
D gene: TRBD1
V gene: TRBV20-1
CDR3 protein: CSARPTGQGGVSYTF
CDR3 DNA: TGCAGTGCTAGACCTACTGGACAGGGTGGAGTTAGCTACACCTTC

clone size: few
J gene: TRBJ1-1
D gene: TRBD1
V gene: TRBV29-1
CDR3 protein: CSVAGQGVAEAFF
CDR3 DNA: TGCAGCGTCGCTGGACAGGGTGTGGCTGAAGCTTTCTTT

clone size: NA
J gene: TRBJ1-4
D gene: NA
V gene: TRBV7-9
CDR3 protein: CASSAGRANEKLFF
CDR3 DNA: TGTGCCAGCTCGGCGGGACGGGCCAATGAAAAACTGTTTTTT

clone size: NA
J gene: TRBJ2-2
D gene: NA
V gene: TRBV27
CDR3 protein: CASSPLRAGELFF
CDR3 DNA: NA

clone size: few
J gene: TRBJ1-2
D gene: TRBD1
V gene: TRBV29-1
CDR3 protein: CSAALTTGNYGYTF
CDR3 DNA: TGCAGCGCCGCCCTGACGACAGGGAACTATGGCTACACCTTC

clone size: once
J gene: TRBJ1-6
D gene: NA
V gene: TRBV5-1
CDR3 protein: CASSVETGLTPLHF
CDR3 DNA: TGCGCCAGCAGCGTGGAAACAGGTCTAACACCCCTCCACTTT

clone size: NA
J gene: TRBJ2-1
D gene: TRBD2
V gene: TRBV9
CDR3 protein: CASTIAGAYNEQFF
CDR3 DNA: TGTGCCAGTACAATAGCGGGGGCCTACAATGAGCAGTTCTTC

clone size: NA
J gene: TRBJ2-1
D gene: NA
V gene: TRBV7-2
CDR3 protein: CASSLAPGISSYNEQFF
CDR3 DNA: TGTGCCAGCAGCTTAGCTCCGGGAATAAGCTCCTACAATGAGCAGTTCTTC

clone size: few
J gene: TRBJ2-3
D gene: NA
V gene: TRBV10-3
CDR3 protein: CATKGGGRTDTQYF
CDR3 DNA: TGTGCCACCAAGGGAGGGGGCCGTACAGATACGCAGTATTTT

clone size: few
J gene: TRBJ2-7
D gene: NA
V gene: TRBV13
CDR3 protein: CASSPRTLTYEQYF
CDR3 DNA: TGTGCCAGCAGCCCCCGGACTTTAACCTACGAGCAGTACTTC

clone size: NA
J gene: TRBJ2-3
D gene: NA
V gene: TRBV4-3
CDR3 protein: CASSQDLWSTDTQYF
CDR3 DNA: TGCGCCAGCAGCCAAGATCTGTGGAGCACAGATACGCAGTATTTT

clone size: NA
J gene: TRBJ2-3
D gene: NA
V gene: TRBV4-3
CDR3 protein: CASSPQGISTDTQYF
CDR3 DNA: TGCGCCAGCAGCCCTCAGGGGATCAGCACAGATACGCAGTATTTT

clone size: few
J gene: TRBJ2-5
D gene: TRBD2
V gene: TRBV20-1
CDR3 protein: CSASSGGVYRTQYF
CDR3 DNA: TGCAGTGCTAGTAGCGGGGGGGTTTATCGGACCCAGTACTTC

clone size: few
J gene: TRBJ2-5
D gene: TRBD2
V gene: TRBV9
CDR3 protein: CASSVGPSGGKRETQYF
CDR3 DNA: TGTGCCAGCAGCGTAGGCCCTAGCGGGGGAAAACGAGAGACCCAGTACTTC

clone size: NA
J gene: TRBJ2-5
D gene: TRBD2
V gene: TRBV6-2/TRBV6-3
CDR3 protein: CASSAGLAGRQETQYF
CDR3 DNA: TGTGCCAGCAGTGCCGGACTAGCGGGGAGACAAGAGACCCAGTACTTC